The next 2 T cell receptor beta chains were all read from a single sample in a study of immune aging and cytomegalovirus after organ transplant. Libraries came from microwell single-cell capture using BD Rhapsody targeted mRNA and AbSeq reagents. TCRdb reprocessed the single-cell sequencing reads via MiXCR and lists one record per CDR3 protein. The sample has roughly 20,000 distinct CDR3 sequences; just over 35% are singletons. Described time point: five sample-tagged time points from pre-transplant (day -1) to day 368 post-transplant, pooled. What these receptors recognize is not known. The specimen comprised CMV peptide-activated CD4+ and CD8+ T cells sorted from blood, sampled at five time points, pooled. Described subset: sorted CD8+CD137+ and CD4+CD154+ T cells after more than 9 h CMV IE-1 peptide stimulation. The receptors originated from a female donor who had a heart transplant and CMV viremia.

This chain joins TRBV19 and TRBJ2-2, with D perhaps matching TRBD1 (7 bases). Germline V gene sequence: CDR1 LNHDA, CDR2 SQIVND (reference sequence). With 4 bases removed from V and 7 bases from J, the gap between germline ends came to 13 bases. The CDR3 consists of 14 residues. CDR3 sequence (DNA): TGTGCCAGTAGTAAGGAGGGGGCAAACGGGGAGCTGTTTTTT. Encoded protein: CASSKEGANGELFF.

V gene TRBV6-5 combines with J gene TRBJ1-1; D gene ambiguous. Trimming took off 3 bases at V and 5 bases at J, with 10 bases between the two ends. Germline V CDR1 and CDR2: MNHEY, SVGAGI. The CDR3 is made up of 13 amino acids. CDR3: CASSYSGRTEAFF. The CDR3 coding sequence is TGTGCCAGCAGTTATTCGGGGAGGACTGAAGCTTTCTTT.